The 26 T cell receptor beta chains below all came from one sample that was sequenced in a study of cytomegalovirus exposure and HLA in healthy donors. The PCR employed 60 Vbeta primers together with 13 Jbeta primers. Sequencing was performed with immunoSEQ multiplex PCR; in TCRdb, only in-frame clones are kept and a portion is missing. In the table there are approximately 190,000 clones, 78% of which are singletons. Input material: PBMCs. These receptors all come from a woman in her 30s in good health and CMV-seropositive.

The V gene is TRBV10-1, the J gene TRBJ1-4; D remains ambiguous. The V and J ends lost 7 bases and 3 bases respectively, with 3 bases between them. The CDR3 covers 11 residues. Germline V CDR1 and CDR2: WNHNN, SYGVQD (reference sequence). DNA for the CDR3: TGCGCCAGCACCTCTAATGAAAAACTGTTTTTT. Translation: CASTSNEKLFF.

The chain carries TRBV19 and TRBJ2-7, with TRBD1 identical over 8 bases. V lost 4 bases, J lost 1 base, and 3 bases stayed unmatched. Germline loops: CDR1 LNHDA, CDR2 SQIVND (reference sequence). There are 14 residues in the CDR3. DNA for the CDR3: TGTGCCAGTAGTACGACAGGGGCGTCCTACGAGCAGTACTTC. It encodes CASSTTGASYEQYF.

The V gene is TRBV15, the J gene TRBJ2-5; 13 positions agree with TRBD2. The J call is doubtful: the DNA matches TRBJ2-7 better. The CDR3 length is 15 residues. Germline assignment: CDR1 LNHNV and CDR2 YYDKDF (reference sequence). This chain's CDR3 is CATSRGLAGNYEQYF. The CDR3 coding sequence is TGTGCCACCAGCAGGGGACTAGCGGGAAACTACGAGCAGTACTTC.

The chain couples TRBV27 to TRBJ1-1; the D gene is possibly TRBD1 (6 bases). The germline V and J ends were trimmed by 5 bases and 1 base, with 11 bases remaining between them. The CDR3 is 14 amino acids. Germline-derived CDR1 and CDR2 are MNHEY and SMNVEV (reference sequence). The CDR3 loop reads CASSLRGGNTEAFF. Here the CDR3 DNA reads TGTGCCAGCAGTCTAAGGGGGGGGAACACTGAAGCTTTCTTT.

The V call is TRBV4-2, the J call TRBJ2-7, with D perhaps TRBD2 (5 bases). Looked up from germline, CDR1 is LGHNA and CDR2 is YNFKEQ. V was pared by 1 base and J by 6 bases, with 22 bases between. CDR3 size: 17 residues. Here the CDR3 reads CASSQVTAGRGLGEQYF. For the CDR3, the DNA is TGTGCCAGCAGCCAAGTCACCGCGGGCCGCGGGCTGGGCGAGCAGTACTTC.

The chain has TRBV5-6 and TRBJ2-7; D is uncertain. Germline-derived CDR1 and CDR2 are SGHDT and YYEEEE. The CDR3 contains 13 residues. Trimming took 7 bases from V and 0 from J, leaving 11 bases between them. The CDR3, as DNA: TGTGCCAGCTCGTCGGGTCCCTCCTACGAGCAGTACTTC. Translation: CASSSGPSYEQYF.

The V call is TRBV29-1, the J call TRBJ1-2; D possibly corresponds to TRBD1 (6 bases). CDR3 size: 12 residues. Germline CDR1 and CDR2: SQVTM and ANQGSEA. The V end was cut by 4 bases, the J end by 3 bases, with 9 bases between. CDR3: CSVGGTHYGYTF. Written as DNA, the CDR3 is TGCAGCGTTGGGGGGACACACTATGGCTACACCTTC.

This clone showed up just once. A junction boundary mismatches the germline segment, possibly from a read error. The V call is TRBV7-9, the J call TRBJ1-5; 8 nucleotides match TRBD1. Germline values: CDR1 SEHNR, CDR2 FQNEAQ (reference sequence). CDR3 length: 15 amino acids. The CDR3 coding sequence is TGTTCCAGCAGCTCTTATGACACAGGGGGACAGCCCCAGCATTTT. Translated, it gives CSSSSYDTGGQPQHF.

This clone appeared once. This sequence joins TRBV6-5 and TRBJ1-5, with a possible D match to TRBD1 (6 bases). V lost 6 bases to trimming and J lost 4 bases, with 7 bases between them. This CDR3 has 12 residues. Per germline, CDR1 MNHEY and CDR2 SVGAGI. As DNA, the CDR3 is TGTGCCAGCAGAACAGGGAATCAGCCCCAGCATTTT. Its translation: CASRTGNQPQHF.

This chain joins TRBV27 and TRBJ2-3; possibly TRBD2 for D (6 bases). The germline V and J ends were trimmed by 3 bases and 8 bases, with 15 bases remaining between them. The CDR3 runs 14 residues. Germline V gene sequence: CDR1 MNHEY, CDR2 SMNVEV (reference sequence). The CDR3 nucleotides are TGTGCCAGCAGTTTCGGGGACGGGAGAGCTACGCAGTATTTT. It translates to CASSFGDGRATQYF.

CDR3: CASSLRGGRNTEAFF. CDR3 nucleotide sequence: TGTGCCAGCAGCTTACGGGGTGGTAGGAACACTGAAGCTTTCTTT. J is TRBJ1-1 and V is TRBV5-5; D unclear. The ends were cut back, 2 bases at V and 1 base at J, with 12 bases in the middle. The CDR3 length is 15 residues. Per the germline V gene, CDR1 is SGHKS and CDR2 is YYEKEE (reference sequence).

This clone appeared a few times. This chain joins TRBV29-1 and TRBJ2-3; 12 bases align to TRBD2. V lost 7 bases to trimming and J lost 5 bases; unmatched junction nucleotides: 10. The germline V gene has CDR1 SQVTM and CDR2 ANQGSEA. The CDR3 is 15 residues long. The CDR3 loop is CSGHILAGGVDTQYF. CDR3 nucleotides: TGCAGCGGGCACATACTAGCGGGAGGCGTAGATACGCAGTATTTT.

This sequence joins TRBV29-1 and TRBJ1-6; a possible D gene is TRBD1 (5 bases). Germline V gene lookup returns CDR1 SQVTM and CDR2 ANQGSEA. Between the trimmed V and J ends, which lost 7 bases and 7 bases, there was a span of 11 bases. The CDR3 consists of 12 residues. This CDR3 reads CSAGGGNSPLHF. In nucleotides, the CDR3 is TGCAGCGCTGGGGGAGGGAATTCACCCCTCCACTTT.

The chain is built from TRBV4-3 and TRBJ1-4; D is uncertain. Trimming pared 0 bases from V and 8 bases from J, leaving 7 bases between. Germline assignment: CDR1 LGHNA and CDR2 YSLEER. The CDR3 spans 13 residues. The CDR3 DNA is TGCGCCAGCAGCCAAGATCGAGAGGAAAAACTGTTTTTT. Translated: CASSQDREEKLFF.

The J gene is TRBJ2-3, the V gene TRBV15; TRBD2 agrees at 16 bases. The CDR3 consists of 20 residues. Germline V gives CDR1 LNHNV, CDR2 YYDKDF (reference sequence). V shed 6 bases, J shed 0 bases, and the junction held 12 bases outside the gene matches. CDR3 loop: CATRAGLAGGKMSSTDTQYF. The CDR3 DNA sequence: TGTGCCACCAGAGCGGGACTAGCGGGGGGGAAAATGTCTAGCACAGATACGCAGTATTTT.

The V and J genes are TRBV2 and TRBJ2-7; D is uncertain. Per the germline V gene, CDR1 is SNHLY and CDR2 is FYNNEI. This CDR3 region has 13 residues. V lost 3 bases and J 2 bases, leaving 8 bases between the germline ends. CDR3 residues: CASSEYSPYEQYF. CDR3 sequence (DNA): TGTGCCAGCAGTGAGTACAGCCCCTACGAGCAGTACTTC.

A note on this clone: The junction shows a germline mismatch at one end, possibly a read error. This sequence joins TRBV7-7 and TRBJ1-4, with TRBD1 identical over 10 bases. The CDR3 is made up of 15 amino acids. Germline CDR1 SSHAT, CDR2 FNYEAQ (reference sequence). This CDR3 reads CASSPGTGVDEKLFF. CDR3 DNA sequence: TGTGCTAGCAGCCCTGGGACAGGGGTCGATGAAAAACTGTTTTTT.

Worth noting for this clone: Germline is not matched at one junction end, which may reflect a read error. At the DNA level, this CDR3 is encoded by other sequences in the same sample as well. The chain joins TRBV18 to TRBJ1-2, with TRBD1 matching over 7 bases. Germline V gene lookup returns CDR1 KGHSH and CDR2 LQKENI. CDR3 length: 13 amino acids. CDR3 DNA sequence: TGTGCCAGCTCTCCACAGGGGAACTATGGCTACACCTTC. The encoded protein is CASSPQGNYGYTF.

The chain carries TRBV7-9 and TRBJ1-3; no firm D call. The germline gives CDR1 SEHNR, CDR2 FQNEAQ (reference sequence). The CDR3 runs 17 residues. The V end was cut by 2 bases, the J end by 4 bases, with 18 bases between. The CDR3, as DNA: TGTGCCAGCAGCTTAATTTTAGCCGGCCGGGGAGGAAACACCATATATTTT. Amino acids: CASSLILAGRGGNTIYF.

This clone was observed a handful of times. The chain employs TRBV6-1 and TRBJ2-7, with 7 bases fitting TRBD2. Unmatched junction bases numbered 7, after V lost 4 bases and J lost 1 base. Germline CDR1 MNHNS, CDR2 SASEGT. There are 15 residues in the CDR3. CDR3 loop: CASSVGGGSSYEQYF. CDR3 nucleotides: TGTGCCAGCAGTGTTGGTGGCGGGAGTTCCTACGAGCAGTACTTC.

The gene calls are TRBV19 and TRBJ2-1, with D tentatively TRBD1 (6 bases). The CDR3 runs 15 residues. Germline CDR1 and CDR2: LNHDA and SQIVND (reference sequence). With 6 bases removed from V and 0 bases from J, the gap between germline ends came to 12 bases. For the CDR3, the DNA is TGTGCCAGTAGCCAACAGGGAAACTCCTACAATGAGCAGTTCTTC. Translation: CASSQQGNSYNEQFF. Combining the CDR3 with reference TRBV19 and TRBJ2-1 gives the whole variable domain DGGITQSPKYLFRKEGQNVTLSCEQNLNHDAMYWYRQDPGQGLRLIYYSQIVNDFQKGDIAEGYSVSREKKESFPLTVTSAQKNPTAFYLCASSQQGNSYNEQFFGPGTRLTVL.

V gene TRBV6-1 combines with J gene TRBJ2-5, with TRBD1 matching 11 bases. The last part of the DNA fits TRBJ2-7 better; the J call may be wrong. The CDR3 loop spans 14 amino acids. Germline lookup yields CDR1 MNHNS and CDR2 SASEGT. The CDR3 is CASRTGQGAYEQYF. In DNA, the CDR3 is TGTGCCAGCAGGACGGGACAGGGGGCCTACGAGCAGTACTTC.

V usage is TRBV4-3 and J usage is TRBJ2-3; 10 nucleotides agree with TRBD2. CDR3 size: 15 residues. Germline V gives CDR1 LGHNA, CDR2 YSLEER. V lost 7 bases to trimming and J lost 4 bases; unmatched junction nucleotides: 8. The CDR3 DNA follows: TGCGCCAGCACCGAAAGACTAGCGGGCGCAGATACGCAGTATTTT. Amino acids: CASTERLAGADTQYF.

V usage is TRBV7-8 and J usage is TRBJ1-5; D remains unclear. CDR1 and CDR2 from the germline V gene are SGHVS and FQNEAQ. The CDR3 is 16 residues long. Trimming took 1 base from V and 4 from J, leaving 14 bases between them. CDR3 protein: CASSLDRFSGNQPQHF. In DNA, the CDR3 is TGTGCCAGCAGCTTAGATCGCTTTTCCGGGAATCAGCCCCAGCATTTT.

This chain joins TRBV9 and TRBJ2-5; 7 nucleotides agree with TRBD1. V trimming: 1 base; J trimming: 5 bases; junction bases outside the gene matches: 8. Germline loops: CDR1 SGDLS, CDR2 YYNGEE. This CDR3 region has 15 residues. The CDR3 is CASSVNRGRVETQYF. Here the CDR3 DNA reads TGTGCCAGCAGCGTAAACAGGGGCAGGGTGGAGACCCAGTACTTC.

V and J are TRBV11-1 and TRBJ2-3; 8 bases are shared with TRBD1. The CDR3 runs to 16 residues. The germline V gene encodes CDR1 SGHAT and CDR2 FQDESV (reference sequence). Losses at the gene ends were 1 base for V and 1 base for J; bases not matched to a gene: 4. CDR3: CASSLGTGSRTDTQYF. CDR3 DNA: TGTGCCAGCAGCTTAGGGACAGGGAGTCGCACAGATACGCAGTATTTT. Combining the CDR3 with reference TRBV11-1 and TRBJ2-3 gives the whole variable domain EAEVAQSPRYKITEKSQAVAFWCDPISGHATLYWYRQILGQGPELLVQFQDESVVDDSQLPKDRFSAERLKGVDSTLKIQPAELGDSAMYLCASSLGTGSRTDTQYFGPGTRLTVL.